This T cell receptor beta chain came from a study of molecular identifiers for immune sequencing clone quantification. Findings and limits, study-wide: Clones carrying above 20 RNA copies accounted for over 99% of effector molecules, under 1% in naive cells. Spike-in Jurkat TCR RNA from a single cell reportedly registered among about a million naive cells.

Sorted naive CD8 T cells were those defined as CD8+CD4-CCR7+CD45RA+. TCRdb recomputed calls from the PCR reads with MiXCR, one row per CDR3 protein. The sample has approximately 12,000 distinct CDR3 sequences; 15% to 20% are singletons. Per germline, CDR1 SGDLS and CDR2 YYNGEE. The CDR3 runs to 14 residues. With 4 bases removed from V and 4 bases from J, the gap between germline ends came to 15 bases. This clonotype has a count of ten or more. What it binds is not known. The V gene is TRBV9, the J gene TRBJ2-7; a weak D match, TRBD2 (6 bases). This receptor was identified in a human donor in good health. Some libraries in this study had Jurkat cell RNA spiked in. Specimen: naive CD8+ T cells from blood, with Jurkat cell RNA spiked in. Subset of the sample: FACS-sorted CD8+CD4-CCR7+CD45RA+ naive T cells. The CDR3 region is CASSPHGLLYEQYF. The CDR3 region has the DNA TGTGCCAGCAGCCCCCACGGACTATTATACGAGCAGTACTTC.